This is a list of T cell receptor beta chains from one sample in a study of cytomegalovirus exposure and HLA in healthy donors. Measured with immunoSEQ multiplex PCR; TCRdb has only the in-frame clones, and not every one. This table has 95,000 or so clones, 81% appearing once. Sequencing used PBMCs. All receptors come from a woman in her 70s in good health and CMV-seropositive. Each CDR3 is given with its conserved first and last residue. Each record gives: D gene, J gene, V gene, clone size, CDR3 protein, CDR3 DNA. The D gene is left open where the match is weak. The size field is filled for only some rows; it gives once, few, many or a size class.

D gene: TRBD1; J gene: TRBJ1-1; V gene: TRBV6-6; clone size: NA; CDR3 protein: CASSLGQGNTEAFF; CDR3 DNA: TGTGCCAGCAGCCTAGGACAGGGGAACACTGAAGCTTTCTTT
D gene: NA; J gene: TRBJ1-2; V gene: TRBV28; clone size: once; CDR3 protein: CASVSPGGAARGYTF; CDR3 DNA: TGTGCCAGCGTCTCTCCCGGCGGGGCCGCGAGGGGCTACACCTTC
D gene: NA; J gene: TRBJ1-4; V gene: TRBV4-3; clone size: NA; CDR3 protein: CASSQPGSTNEKLFF; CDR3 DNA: TGCGCCAGCAGCCAGCCAGGGTCAACTAATGAAAAACTGTTTTTT
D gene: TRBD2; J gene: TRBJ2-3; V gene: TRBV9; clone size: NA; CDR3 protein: CASSVGTSGASTDTQYF; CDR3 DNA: TGTGCCAGCAGCGTGGGGACTAGCGGAGCGAGCACAGATACGCAGTATTTT
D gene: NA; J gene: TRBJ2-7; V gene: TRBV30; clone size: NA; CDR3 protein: CAWRVGGTYEQYF; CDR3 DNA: TGTGCCTGGAGAGTCGGCGGCACCTACGAGCAGTACTTC
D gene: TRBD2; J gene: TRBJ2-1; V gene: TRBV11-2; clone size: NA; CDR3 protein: CASSLVYGGVYGNEQFF; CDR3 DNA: TGTGCCAGCAGCTTAGTTTACGGGGGGGTATACGGAAATGAGCAGTTCTTC
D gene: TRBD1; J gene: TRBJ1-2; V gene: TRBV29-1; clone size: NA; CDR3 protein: CSVDGTAGRSAYGYTF; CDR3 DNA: TGCAGCGTTGATGGGACAGCTGGTCGTTCGGCATATGGCTACACCTTC
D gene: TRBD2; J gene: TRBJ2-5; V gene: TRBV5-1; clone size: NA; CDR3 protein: CASKSREGKTQYF; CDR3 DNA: TGCGCCAGCAAGTCCAGGGAGGGAAAGACCCAGTACTTC
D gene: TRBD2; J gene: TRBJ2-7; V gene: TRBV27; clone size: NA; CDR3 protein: CASRGTSGNDEQYF; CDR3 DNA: TGTGCCAGCCGGGGGACTAGCGGGAATGACGAGCAGTACTTC
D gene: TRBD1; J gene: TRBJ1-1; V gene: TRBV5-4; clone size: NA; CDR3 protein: CASSPPSWTGGTEAFF; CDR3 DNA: TGTGCCAGCAGCCCACCGAGCTGGACAGGGGGCACTGAAGCTTTCTTT
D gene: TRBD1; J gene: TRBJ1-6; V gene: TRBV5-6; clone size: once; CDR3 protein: CASRARGQGSYNSPLHF; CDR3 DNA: TGTGCCAGCAGGGCCCGGGGACAGGGGTCCTATAATTCACCCCTCCACTTT
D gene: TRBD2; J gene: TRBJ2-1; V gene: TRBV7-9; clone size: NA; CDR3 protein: CASSFLAVRGNEQFF; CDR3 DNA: TGTGCCAGCAGCTTCCTAGCGGTCCGTGGGAATGAGCAGTTCTTC
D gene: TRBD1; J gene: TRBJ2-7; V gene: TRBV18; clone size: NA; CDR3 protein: CASSPPDRGYEQYF; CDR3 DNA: TGTGCCAGCTCACCCCCGGACAGGGGTTACGAGCAGTACTTC
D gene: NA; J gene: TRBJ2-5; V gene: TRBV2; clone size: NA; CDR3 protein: CASSPLQETQYF; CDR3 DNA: TGTGCCAGCAGTCCCCTCCAAGAGACCCAGTACTTC
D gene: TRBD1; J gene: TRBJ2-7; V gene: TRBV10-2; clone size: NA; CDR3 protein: CASGGQGGYEQYF; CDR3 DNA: TGCGCCAGTGGAGGACAGGGGGGGTACGAGCAGTACTTC
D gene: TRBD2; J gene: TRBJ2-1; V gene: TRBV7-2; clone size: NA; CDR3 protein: CASSWRHGRAQNEQFF; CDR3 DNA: TGTGCCAGCAGCTGGCGTCACGGGAGGGCCCAGAATGAGCAGTTCTTC
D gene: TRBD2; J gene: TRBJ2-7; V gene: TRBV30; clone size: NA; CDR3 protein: CAWSGWTSGSYEQYF; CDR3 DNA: TGTGCCTGGAGCGGATGGACTAGCGGGAGCTACGAGCAGTACTTC
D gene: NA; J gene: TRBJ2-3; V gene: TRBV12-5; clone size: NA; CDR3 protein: CASGLPPTEGGTDTQYF; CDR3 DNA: TGTGCTAGTGGTTTGCCCCCGACGGAGGGAGGCACAGATACGCAGTATTTT
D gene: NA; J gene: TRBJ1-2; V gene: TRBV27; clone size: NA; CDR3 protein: CASSLGAGRPNYGYTF; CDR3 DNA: TGTGCCAGCAGTTTAGGAGCTGGCAGACCTAACTATGGCTACACCTTC
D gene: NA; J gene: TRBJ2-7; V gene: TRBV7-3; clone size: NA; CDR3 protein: CASSQYPGQTSYEQYF; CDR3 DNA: TGTGCCAGCAGCCAATATCCGGGACAAACATCCTACGAGCAGTACTTC
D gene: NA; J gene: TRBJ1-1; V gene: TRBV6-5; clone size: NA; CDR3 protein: CASSYLISGTEAFF; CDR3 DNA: TGTGCCAGCAGTTACCTCATCTCGGGCACTGAAGCTTTCTTT
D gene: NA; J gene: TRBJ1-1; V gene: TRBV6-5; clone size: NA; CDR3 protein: CASSGTGFDTEAFF; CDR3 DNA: TGTGCCAGCAGTGGTACAGGGTTCGACACTGAAGCTTTCTTT
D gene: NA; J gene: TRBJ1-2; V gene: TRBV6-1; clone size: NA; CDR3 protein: CASSDQGGVGYTF; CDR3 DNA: TGTGCCAGCAGTGACCAGGGCGGGGTCGGCTACACCTTC
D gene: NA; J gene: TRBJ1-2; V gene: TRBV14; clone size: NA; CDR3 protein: CASSSGTGIGGYTF; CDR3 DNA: TGTGCCAGCAGCAGCGGGACGGGCATCGGGGGATACACCTTC
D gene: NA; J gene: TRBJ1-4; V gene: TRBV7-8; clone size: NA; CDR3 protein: CASSLKGGANEKLFF; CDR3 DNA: TGTGCCAGCAGCTTAAAAGGAGGAGCTAATGAAAAACTGTTTTTT
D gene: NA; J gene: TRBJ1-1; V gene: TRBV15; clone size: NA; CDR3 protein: CATSREYNSRNTEAFF; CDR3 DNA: TGTGCCACCAGCAGAGAGTACAACAGTCGGAACACTGAAGCTTTCTTT
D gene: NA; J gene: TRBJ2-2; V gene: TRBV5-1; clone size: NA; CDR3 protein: CASTFAGAGKTGELFF; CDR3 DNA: TGCGCCAGCACCTTCGCTGGGGCAGGGAAAACCGGGGAGCTGTTTTTT
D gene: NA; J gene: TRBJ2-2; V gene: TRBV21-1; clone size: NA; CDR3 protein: CASSNITGLLNTGELFF; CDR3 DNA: TGTGCCAGCAGCAATATCACAGGGCTTCTTAACACCGGGGAGCTGTTTTTT
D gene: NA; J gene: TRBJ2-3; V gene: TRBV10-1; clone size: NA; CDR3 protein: CASGGRITDTQYF; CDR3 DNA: TGCGCCAGCGGAGGACGGATCACAGATACGCAGTATTTT
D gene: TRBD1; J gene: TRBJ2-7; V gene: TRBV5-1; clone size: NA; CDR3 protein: CASSVTGQGAYEQYF; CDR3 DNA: TGCGCCAGCAGCGTCACGGGACAGGGGGCCTACGAGCAGTACTTC
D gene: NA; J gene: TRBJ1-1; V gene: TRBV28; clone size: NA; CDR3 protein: CASTAGERTEAFF; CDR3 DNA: TGTGCCAGCACCGCCGGGGAGCGGACTGAAGCTTTCTTT
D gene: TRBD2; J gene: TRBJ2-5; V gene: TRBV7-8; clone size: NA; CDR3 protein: CASSLGLAGGEAQYF; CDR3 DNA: TGTGCCAGCAGCTTAGGACTAGCGGGAGGAGAGGCCCAGTACTTC
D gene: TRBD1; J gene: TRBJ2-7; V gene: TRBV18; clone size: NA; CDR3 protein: CASSPGQGTEQYF; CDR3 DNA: TGTGCCAGCTCACCCGGACAGGGAACCGAGCAGTACTTC
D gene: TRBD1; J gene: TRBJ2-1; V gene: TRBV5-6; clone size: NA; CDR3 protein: CASSKSGGSPTLNEQFF; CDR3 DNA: TGTGCCAGCAGCAAATCAGGGGGCAGCCCAACATTGAATGAGCAGTTCTTC
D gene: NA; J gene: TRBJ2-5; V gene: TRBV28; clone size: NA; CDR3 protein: CASGVRRGETQYF; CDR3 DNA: TGTGCCAGCGGGGTCAGACGGGGAGAGACCCAGTACTTC
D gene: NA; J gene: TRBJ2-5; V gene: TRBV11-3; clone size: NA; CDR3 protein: CASSPWRWDFQETQYF; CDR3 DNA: TGTGCCAGCAGCCCGTGGCGTTGGGACTTTCAAGAGACCCAGTACTTC
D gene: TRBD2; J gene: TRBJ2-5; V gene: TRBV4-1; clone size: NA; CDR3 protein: CASSQLGLAGETQYF; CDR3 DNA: TGCGCCAGCAGCCAACTAGGACTAGCCGGCGAGACCCAGTACTTC
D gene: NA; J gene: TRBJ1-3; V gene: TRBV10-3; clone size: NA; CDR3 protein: CAISQSGAPGNTIYF; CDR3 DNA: TGTGCCATCAGCCAGTCAGGGGCACCAGGAAACACCATATATTTT
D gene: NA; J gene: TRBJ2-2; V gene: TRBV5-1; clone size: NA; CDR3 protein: CASSLSSRTGELFF; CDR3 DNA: TGCGCCAGCAGCTTGTCTAGCCGCACCGGGGAGCTGTTTTTT
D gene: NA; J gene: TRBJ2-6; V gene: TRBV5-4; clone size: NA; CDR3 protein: CASSLGGSGANVLTF; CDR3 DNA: TGTGCCAGCAGCTTGGGCGGCTCTGGGGCCAACGTCCTGACTTTC
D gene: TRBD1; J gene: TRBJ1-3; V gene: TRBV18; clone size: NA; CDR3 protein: CASSPQGAPHHTIYF; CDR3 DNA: TGTGCCAGCTCACCACAGGGGGCCCCTCACCACACCATATATTTT
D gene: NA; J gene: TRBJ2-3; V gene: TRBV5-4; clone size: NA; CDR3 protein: CASSPGGGLTDTQYF; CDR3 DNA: TGTGCCAGCAGCCCGGGAGGGGGCCTCACAGATACGCAGTATTTT
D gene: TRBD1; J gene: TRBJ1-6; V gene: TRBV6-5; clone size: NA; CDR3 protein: CASRTGTDNSPLHF; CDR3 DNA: TGTGCCAGCAGAACCGGGACAGATAATTCACCCCTCCACTTT
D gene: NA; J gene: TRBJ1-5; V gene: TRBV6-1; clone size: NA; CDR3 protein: CASKGESGNNQPQHF; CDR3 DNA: TGTGCCAGCAAGGGGGAGTCGGGTAACAATCAGCCCCAGCATTTT
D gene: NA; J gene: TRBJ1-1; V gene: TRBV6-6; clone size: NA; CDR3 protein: CASSRAGAYTEAFF; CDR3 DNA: TGTGCCAGCAGCCGTGCGGGGGCCTACACTGAAGCTTTCTTT
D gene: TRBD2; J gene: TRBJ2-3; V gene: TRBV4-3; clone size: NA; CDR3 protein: CASSSKKLAGVTDTQYF; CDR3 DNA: TGCGCCAGCAGCTCCAAGAAATTAGCGGGAGTTACAGATACGCAGTATTTT
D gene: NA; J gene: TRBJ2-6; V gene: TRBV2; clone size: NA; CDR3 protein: CASSQEGRSGANVLTF; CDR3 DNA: TGTGCCAGCAGTCAAGAGGGGCGCTCTGGGGCCAACGTCCTGACTTTC
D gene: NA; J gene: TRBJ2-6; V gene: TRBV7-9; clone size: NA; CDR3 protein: CSSSLVVASGANVLTF; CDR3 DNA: TGTTCCAGCAGCTTAGTTGTGGCTTCGGGGGCCAACGTCCTGACTTTC
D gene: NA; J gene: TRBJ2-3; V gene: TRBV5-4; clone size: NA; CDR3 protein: CASSPTGKRTDTQYF; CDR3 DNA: TGTGCCAGCAGCCCCACAGGGAAACGCACAGATACGCAGTATTTT
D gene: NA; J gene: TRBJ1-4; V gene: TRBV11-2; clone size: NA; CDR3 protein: CASSPTTITNEKLFF; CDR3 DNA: TGTGCCAGCAGCCCAACGACAATAACTAATGAAAAACTGTTTTTT
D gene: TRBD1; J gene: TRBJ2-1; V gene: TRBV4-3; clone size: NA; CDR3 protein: CASSLRGTGYNEQFF; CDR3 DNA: TGCGCCAGCAGCCTTCGTGGGACAGGTTACAATGAGCAGTTCTTC
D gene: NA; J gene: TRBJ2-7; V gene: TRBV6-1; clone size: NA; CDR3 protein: CASSAGVGARSYEQYF; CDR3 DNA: TGTGCCAGCAGTGCCGGGGTGGGCGCCCGCTCCTACGAGCAGTACTTC
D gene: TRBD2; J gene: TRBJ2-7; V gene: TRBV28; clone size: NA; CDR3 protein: CASRGASGRKGSYEQYF; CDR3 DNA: TGTGCCAGCAGGGGGGCTAGCGGGAGAAAAGGCTCCTACGAGCAGTACTTC